These T cell receptor beta chains were read from a single sample in a study of T-cell reconstitution after alpha-beta-depleted transplantation in children. From the PCR reads, TCRdb called clonotypes with MiXCR, one entry per CDR3 protein. The profile covers some 830,000 distinct CDR3 sequences, with 16% appearing a single time and 5% taken by the ten largest. This sample comprised PBMCs, mostly from graft donor cells, obtained 360 days after TCRalphabeta/CD19-depleted stem cell transplant. These receptors were taken from a male patient aged 10 to 17 who had a stem cell transplant for acute lymphoblastic leukemia, so the T cells may come from the graft donor. The CDR3 runs from the conserved cysteine through the conserved F or W. A D gene is named only where the DNA matches it firmly. A clone size is listed for some rows: how often the clone was seen (once, few, many), or a class if it is expanded.

J	D	V	size	CDR3	DNA
TRBJ1-1	NA	TRBV29-1	few	CSVEPYTEAFF	TGCAGCGTTGAACCCTACACTGAAGCTTTCTTT
TRBJ1-4	NA	TRBV4-1	few	CASRLDTGSGEKLFF	TGCGCCAGCAGACTCGACACAGGGTCTGGTGAAAAACTGTTTTTT
TRBJ2-3	NA	TRBV29-1	few	CSVVPGTDTQYF	TGCAGCGTTGTACCAGGCACAGATACGCAGTATTTT
TRBJ2-2	NA	TRBV11-3	few	CASSLDAGHTGELFF	TGTGCCAGCAGCTTAGACGCGGGACACACCGGGGAGCTGTTTTTT
TRBJ2-1	NA	TRBV18	NA	CASSPLFYEQFF	TGTGCCAGCTCACCTCTGTTTTATGAGCAGTTCTTC
TRBJ2-7	NA	TRBV4-1	NA	CASSQGPYTEQYF	TGCGCCAGCAGCCAAGGACCTTACACCGAGCAGTACTTC
TRBJ2-1	NA	TRBV2	NA	CASSEVRFYNEQFF	TGTGCCAGCAGTGAAGTCAGGTTCTACAATGAGCAGTTCTTC
TRBJ2-2	NA	TRBV20-1	few	CSGSNANTGELFF	TGCAGTGGCTCCAACGCGAACACCGGGGAGCTGTTTTTT
TRBJ1-1	NA	TRBV27	NA	CASSPLGRAGQNTEAFF	TGTGCCAGCAGCCCTTTGGGTCGGGCAGGACAGAACACTGAAGCTTTCTTT
TRBJ2-5	TRBD2	TRBV4-1	NA	CASSQLAGASETQYF	TGCGCCAGCAGCCAACTAGCGGGAGCTTCGGAGACCCAGTACTTC
TRBJ2-3	TRBD2	TRBV4-1	NA	CASSLPSGRFPRGDTQYF	TGCGCCAGCAGCCTTCCTAGCGGGAGGTTTCCCCGGGGGGATACGCAGTATTTT
TRBJ2-1	TRBD2	TRBV20-1	NA	CSARTTTSGKDSYNEQFF	TGCAGTGCTAGAACGACGACTAGCGGGAAGGATTCCTACAATGAGCAGTTCTTC
TRBJ2-7	TRBD2	TRBV5-4	NA	CASSLDAREGYEQYF	TGTGCCAGCAGCTTGGATGCGCGGGAGGGCTACGAGCAGTACTTC
TRBJ2-7	NA	TRBV6-5	NA	CASSLGSYRSYEQYF	TGTGCCAGCAGTTTGGGTAGCTACCGCTCCTACGAGCAGTACTTC
TRBJ2-4	TRBD2	TRBV4-1	NA	CASSQGIAGGGKNIQYF	TGCGCCAGCAGCCAAGGGATTGCGGGAGGGGGGAAAAACATTCAGTACTTC
TRBJ2-2	NA	TRBV18	NA	CASSPLPWGQQNTGELFF	TGTGCCAGCTCACCCCTCCCCTGGGGGCAGCAAAACACCGGGGAGCTGTTTTTT
TRBJ2-7	NA	TRBV27	NA	CASSCGWDYEQYF	TGTGCCAGCAGTTGCGGGTGGGACTACGAGCAGTACTTC
TRBJ2-2	NA	TRBV21-1	many	CASSRLAGVMRTGELFF	TGTGCCAGCAGTCGACTAGCGGGAGTCATGCGCACCGGGGAGCTGTTTTTT
TRBJ2-4	TRBD2	TRBV13	few	CASSPPRPLAGVGNIQYF	TGTGCCAGCAGCCCTCCCCGGCCGCTAGCGGGGGTAGGAAACATTCAGTACTTC
TRBJ1-6	NA	TRBV12-3/TRBV12-4	many	CASSLWNSPLHF	TGTGCCAGCAGTTTATGGAATTCACCCCTCCACTTT
TRBJ1-6	NA	TRBV6-1	many	CASRAGFIHNSPLHF	TGTGCCAGCAGAGCAGGGTTTATCCATAATTCACCCCTCCACTTT
TRBJ1-4	TRBD1	TRBV27	NA	CASSSGGRSWRGLFF	TGTGCCAGCAGTTCAGGGGGCCGAAGTTGGAGGGGACTGTTTTTT
TRBJ2-1	NA	TRBV7-3	NA	CASSSGPVHEQFF	TGTGCCAGCAGCTCGGGACCAGTCCATGAGCAGTTCTTC
TRBJ2-7	NA	TRBV13	many	CASSLFGTPREQYF	TGTGCCAGCAGCTTATTTGGGACCCCTCGGGAGCAGTACTTC
TRBJ2-7	NA	TRBV7-6	few	CASSGYRVPYEQYF	TGTGCCAGCAGCGGGTACAGGGTTCCCTACGAGCAGTACTTC
TRBJ2-7	NA	TRBV4-1	few	CASSQTYGGIYEQYF	TGCGCCAGCAGCCAAACCTACGGGGGAATCTACGAGCAGTACTTC
TRBJ1-3	TRBD1	TRBV27	NA	CASSSISPQGLTANTIYF	TGTGCCAGCAGTTCTATCTCCCCACAGGGGTTGACTGCAAACACCATATATTTT
TRBJ2-1	NA	TRBV11-1	NA	CASRAEAGLQADKYNEQFF	TGTGCCAGCAGGGCCGAGGCGGGACTCCAGGCCGATAAATACAATGAGCAGTTCTTC